This T cell receptor (beta chain) was recorded in a study of shared clonotypes between healthy human individuals. Points from the study as a whole: It was the non-shared clonotypes that had lower generation probabilities than clonotypes shared by all four donors. In four donors, around 4.5% of naive CD4 clonotypes appeared in common. Enrolling few donors narrowed the genetic and exposure-history diversity that was represented.

The CDR3 sequence is 12 residues long. Germline CDR1 is MNHEY and CDR2 is SMNVEV (reference sequence). About this clone itself: What it recognizes is unknown. The same CDR3 is also encoded by other DNA sequences in this sample.

TCRdb's table, derived via immunoSEQ multiplex PCR, lists solely in-frame clones and lacks some. The sample holds almost 700,000 clones, roughly nine tenths seen once. Terminally differentiated effector memory CD45RA+ cells were excluded by CCR7 positive selection of CD45RO-negative cells. Sample: naive CD8+ T cells sorted from blood. The sequence came from a man aged 30 to 45 in good health. V and J are TRBV27 and TRBJ2-6, with D hard to call. The CDR3 reads CASTSGANVLTF. In nucleotides, the CDR3 is TGTGCGAGTACCTCTGGGGCCAACGTCCTGACTTTC.